This T cell receptor beta chain was captured by sequencing in a study of blood T cell repertoires in COVID-19. The germline CDR1 and CDR2 sequences are LGHDT and YNNKEL (reference sequence). This CDR3 has 12 residues. Of note for this clone: One end of the junction does not line up with germline, which may come from a read error.

Repertoires were generated with immunoSEQ multiplex PCR, while TCRdb's copy carries only in-frame clones and drops some. The repertoire has hundreds of thousands of clones, roughly 87% of them found once; the top ten carry approximately 2.1%. Sequencing was performed on PBMCs or T cells enriched from blood (not recorded which). The origin of this receptor is a woman aged 40 to 50 with acute COVID-19. The V call is TRBV3-1 (or the pseudogene TRBV3-2), the J call TRBJ2-5; D might be TRBD2 (7 bases). The CDR3 DNA sequence: TGTGCCAGCAGCCAAAGGGGGGGGGCCCGGGACTTC. It yields the protein CASSQRGGARDF.